This T cell receptor beta chain stems from a study of CD8+CD57+ T cells in acquired aplastic anemia. Looking at the study overall: Average DNA yield from sorted CD4+ and CD8+ cells was around 3.2 ug.

J lost 3 bases, V lost 3 bases, and 5 bases had no gene match. Per the germline V gene, CDR1 is DFQATT and CDR2 is SNEGSKA (reference sequence). The CDR3 has 14 residues. Genomic DNA constituted the template upon which TCR beta VDJ and CDR3 profiling was performed. TCRdb fed the reads into MiXCR, producing one record per CDR3 protein. Found here are 400,000 to 450,000 distinct CDR3 sequences, 65% to 75% of them singletons; the top ten hold around 4%. This chain links TRBV20-1 with TRBJ1-1; 9 bases map to TRBD1. The sequence was collected from a human donor in good health, serving as a control. Sequenced input: sorted CD4+, CD8+, or CD8+CD57+ T cells (not recorded which) from PBMCs. The CDR3 DNA reads as TGCAGTGCTAGTACAGGGGGCTCCTACACTGAAGCTTTCTTT. As protein: CSASTGGSYTEAFF.